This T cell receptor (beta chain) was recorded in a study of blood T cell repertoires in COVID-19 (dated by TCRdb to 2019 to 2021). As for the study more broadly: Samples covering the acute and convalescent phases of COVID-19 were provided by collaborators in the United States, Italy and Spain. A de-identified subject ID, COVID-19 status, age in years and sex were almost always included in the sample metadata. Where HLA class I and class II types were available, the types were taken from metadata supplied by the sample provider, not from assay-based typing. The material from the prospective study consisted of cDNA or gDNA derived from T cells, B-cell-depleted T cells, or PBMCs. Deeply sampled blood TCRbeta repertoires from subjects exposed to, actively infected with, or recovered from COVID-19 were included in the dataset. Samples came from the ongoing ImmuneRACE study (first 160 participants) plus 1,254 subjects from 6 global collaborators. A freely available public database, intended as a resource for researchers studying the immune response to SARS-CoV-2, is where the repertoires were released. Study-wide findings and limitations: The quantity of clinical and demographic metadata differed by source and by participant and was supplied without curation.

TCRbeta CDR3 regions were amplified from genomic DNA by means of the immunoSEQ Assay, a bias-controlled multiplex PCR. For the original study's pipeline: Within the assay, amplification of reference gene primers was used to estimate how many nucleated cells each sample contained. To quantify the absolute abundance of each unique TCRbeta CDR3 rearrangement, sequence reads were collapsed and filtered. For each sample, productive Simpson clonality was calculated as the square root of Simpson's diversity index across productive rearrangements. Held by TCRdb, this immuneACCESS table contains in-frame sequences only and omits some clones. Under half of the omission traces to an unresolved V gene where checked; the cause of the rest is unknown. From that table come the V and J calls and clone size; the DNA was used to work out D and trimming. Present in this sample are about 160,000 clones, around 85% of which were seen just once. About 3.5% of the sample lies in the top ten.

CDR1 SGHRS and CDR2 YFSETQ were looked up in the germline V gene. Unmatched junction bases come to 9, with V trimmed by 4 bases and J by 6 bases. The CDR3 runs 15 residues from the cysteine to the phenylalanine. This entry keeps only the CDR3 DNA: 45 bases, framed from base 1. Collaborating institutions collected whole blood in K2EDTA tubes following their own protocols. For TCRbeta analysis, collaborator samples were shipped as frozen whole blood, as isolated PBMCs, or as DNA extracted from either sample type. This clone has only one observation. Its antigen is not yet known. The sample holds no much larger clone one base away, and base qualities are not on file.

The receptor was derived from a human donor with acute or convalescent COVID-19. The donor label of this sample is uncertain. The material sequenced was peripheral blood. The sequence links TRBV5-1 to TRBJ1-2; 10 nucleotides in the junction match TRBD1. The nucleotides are TGCGCCAGCAGCCACCGGGACAGGGGTTCGGATGGCTACACCTTC. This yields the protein CASSHRDRGSDGYTF.